This T cell receptor (beta chain) is from a study of T cells after yellow fever vaccination. About the study: Fractions low in cell number were prepared with SMART-Seq v4 Ultra Low Input.

MiXCR was run by TCRdb on the 5' RACE reads, yielding one entry per CDR3 protein. In the table there are some 110,000 distinct CDR3 sequences, under 8.5% of which are singletons. As to this clonotype: Its cognate antigen is unknown.

Germline-derived CDR1 and CDR2 are DFQATT and SNEGSKA (reference sequence). The CDR3 contains 17 residues. V lost 6 bases and J 0 bases, leaving 18 bases between the germline ends. Study-wide results and limits: Reappearing after the booster were most of the clones from primary vaccination (around 96% CD4, 70% to 90% CD8). Weaker overall was a secondary response that nonetheless peaked faster, on day 5 versus 15. High-abundance clonotypes from the bulk population could contaminate FACS-sorted repertoires.

Here the sequenced sample was CD4+ T cells sorted from PBMCs, taken approximately 11 days after the first yellow fever vaccination. The chain links TRBV20-1 to TRBJ2-6; possible D gene TRBD1, 6 bases. The receptor was derived from a man between 18 and 29 years old who received the YFV17D yellow fever vaccine. CDR3 region: CSARSRTDSSGANVLTF. CDR3 nucleotides: TGCAGTGCAAGATCCCGGACAGATTCCTCTGGGGCCAACGTCCTGACTTTC.